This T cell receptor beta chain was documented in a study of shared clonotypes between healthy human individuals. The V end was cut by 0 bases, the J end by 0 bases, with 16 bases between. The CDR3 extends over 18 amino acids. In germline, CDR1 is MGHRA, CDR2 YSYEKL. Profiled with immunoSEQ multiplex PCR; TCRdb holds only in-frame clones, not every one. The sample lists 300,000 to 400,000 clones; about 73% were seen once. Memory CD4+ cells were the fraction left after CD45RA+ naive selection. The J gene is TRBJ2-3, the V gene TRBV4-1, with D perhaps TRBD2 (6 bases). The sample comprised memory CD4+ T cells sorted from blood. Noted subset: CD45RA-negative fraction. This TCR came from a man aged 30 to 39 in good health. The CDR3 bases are TGCGCCAGCAGCCAAGATCCTGGCGGTAGCGGTAGCACAGATACGCAGTATTTT. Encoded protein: CASSQDPGGSGSTDTQYF.